Detailed here is one T cell receptor beta chain. TCRdb keeps only in-frame clones here, not all; method: immunoSEQ multiplex PCR. The table has around 95,000 clones, 94% seen once. V trimming: 0 bases; J trimming: 7 bases; junction bases outside the gene matches: 8. CDR1 SGHDT and CDR2 YYEEEE come from the germline V gene. This CDR3 contains 16 residues. These data are taken from a study of T cell changes during pregnancy in multiple sclerosis. This receptor was identified in a female donor in good health, enrolled as a control in a pregnancy study. The material sequenced was peripheral blood, taken after pregnancy. This chain uses TRBV5-6 with TRBJ2-1, with 9 bases identical to TRBD1. The CDR3 loop is CASSLAGTGIRNEQFF. In DNA form, the CDR3 reads TGTGCCAGCAGCTTGGCCGGGACAGGGATACGTAATGAGCAGTTCTTC.